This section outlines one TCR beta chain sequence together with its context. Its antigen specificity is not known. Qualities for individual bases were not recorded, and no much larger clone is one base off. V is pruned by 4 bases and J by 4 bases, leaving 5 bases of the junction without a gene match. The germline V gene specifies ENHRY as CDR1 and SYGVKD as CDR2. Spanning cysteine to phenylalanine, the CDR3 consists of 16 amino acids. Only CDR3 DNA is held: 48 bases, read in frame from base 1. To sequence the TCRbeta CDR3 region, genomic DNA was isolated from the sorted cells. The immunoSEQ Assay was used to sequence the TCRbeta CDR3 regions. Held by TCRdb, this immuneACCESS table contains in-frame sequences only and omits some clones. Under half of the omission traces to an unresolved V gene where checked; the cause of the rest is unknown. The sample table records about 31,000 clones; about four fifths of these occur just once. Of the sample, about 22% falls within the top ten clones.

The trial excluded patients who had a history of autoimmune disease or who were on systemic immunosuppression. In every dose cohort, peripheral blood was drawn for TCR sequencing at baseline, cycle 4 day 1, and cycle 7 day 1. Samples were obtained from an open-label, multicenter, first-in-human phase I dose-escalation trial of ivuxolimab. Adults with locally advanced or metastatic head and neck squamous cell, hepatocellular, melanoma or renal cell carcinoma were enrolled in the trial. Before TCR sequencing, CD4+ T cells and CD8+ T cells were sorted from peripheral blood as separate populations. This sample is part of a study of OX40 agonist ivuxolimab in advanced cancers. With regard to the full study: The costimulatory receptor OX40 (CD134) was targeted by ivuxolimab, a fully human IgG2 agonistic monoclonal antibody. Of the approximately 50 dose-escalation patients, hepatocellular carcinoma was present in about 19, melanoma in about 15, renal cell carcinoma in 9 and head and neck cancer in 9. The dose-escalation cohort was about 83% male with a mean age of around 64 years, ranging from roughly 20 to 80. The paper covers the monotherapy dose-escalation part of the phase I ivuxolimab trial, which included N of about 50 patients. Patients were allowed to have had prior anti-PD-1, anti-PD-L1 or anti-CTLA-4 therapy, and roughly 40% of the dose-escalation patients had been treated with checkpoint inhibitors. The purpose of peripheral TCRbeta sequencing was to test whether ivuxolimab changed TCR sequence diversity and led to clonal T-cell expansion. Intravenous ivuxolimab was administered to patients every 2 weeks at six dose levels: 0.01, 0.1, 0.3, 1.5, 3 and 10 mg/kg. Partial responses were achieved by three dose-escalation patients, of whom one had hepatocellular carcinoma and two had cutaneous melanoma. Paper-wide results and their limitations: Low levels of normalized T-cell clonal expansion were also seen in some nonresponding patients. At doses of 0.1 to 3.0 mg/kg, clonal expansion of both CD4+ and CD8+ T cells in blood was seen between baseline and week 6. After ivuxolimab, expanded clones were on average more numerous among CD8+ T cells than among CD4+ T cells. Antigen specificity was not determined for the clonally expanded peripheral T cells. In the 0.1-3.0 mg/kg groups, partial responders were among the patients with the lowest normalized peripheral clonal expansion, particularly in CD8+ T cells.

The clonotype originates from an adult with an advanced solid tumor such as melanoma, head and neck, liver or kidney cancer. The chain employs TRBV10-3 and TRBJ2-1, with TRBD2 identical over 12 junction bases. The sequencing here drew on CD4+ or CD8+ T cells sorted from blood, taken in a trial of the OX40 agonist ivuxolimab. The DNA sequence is TGTGCCATCAGTGGGACTAGCGGGACTTGGTACAATGAGCAGTTCTTC. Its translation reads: CAISGTSGTWYNEQFF.